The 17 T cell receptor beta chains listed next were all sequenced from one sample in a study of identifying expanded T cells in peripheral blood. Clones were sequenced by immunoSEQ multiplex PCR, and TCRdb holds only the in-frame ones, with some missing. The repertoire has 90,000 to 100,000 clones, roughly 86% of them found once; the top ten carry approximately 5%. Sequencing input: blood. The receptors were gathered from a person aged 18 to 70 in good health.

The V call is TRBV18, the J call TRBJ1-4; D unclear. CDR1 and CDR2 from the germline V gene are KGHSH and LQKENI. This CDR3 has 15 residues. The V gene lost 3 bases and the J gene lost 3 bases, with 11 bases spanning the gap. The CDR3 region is CASSPPGPANEKLFF. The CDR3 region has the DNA TGTGCCAGCTCACCTCCAGGTCCGGCTAATGAAAAACTGTTTTTT.

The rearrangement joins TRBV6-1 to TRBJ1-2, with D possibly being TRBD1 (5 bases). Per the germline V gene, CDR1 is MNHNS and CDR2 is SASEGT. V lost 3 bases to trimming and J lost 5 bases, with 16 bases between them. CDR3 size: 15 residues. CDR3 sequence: CASSDGWGTIYGYTF. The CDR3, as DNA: TGTGCCAGCAGTGATGGTTGGGGGACGATTTATGGCTACACCTTC.

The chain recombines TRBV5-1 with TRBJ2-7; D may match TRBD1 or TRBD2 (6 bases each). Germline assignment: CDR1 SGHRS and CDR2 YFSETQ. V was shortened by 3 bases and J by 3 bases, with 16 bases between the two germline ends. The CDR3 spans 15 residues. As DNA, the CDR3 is TGCGCCAGCAGCTCGGGGGCCGGCAGTGACTACGAGCAGTACTTC. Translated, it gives CASSSGAGSDYEQYF.

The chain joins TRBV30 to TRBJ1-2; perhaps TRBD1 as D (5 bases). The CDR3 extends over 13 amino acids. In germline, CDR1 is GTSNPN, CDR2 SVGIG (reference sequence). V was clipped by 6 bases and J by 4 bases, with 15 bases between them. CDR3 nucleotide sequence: TGTGCCTGCTATCAGGGAGGCTTCTATGGCTACACCTTC. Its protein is CACYQGGFYGYTF.

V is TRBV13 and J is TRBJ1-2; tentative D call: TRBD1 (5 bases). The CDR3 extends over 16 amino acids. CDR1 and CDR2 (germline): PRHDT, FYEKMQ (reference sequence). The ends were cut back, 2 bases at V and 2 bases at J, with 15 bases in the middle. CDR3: CASSLRGSSGNYGYTF. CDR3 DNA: TGTGCCAGCAGCTTACGGGGATCGTCAGGGAACTATGGCTACACCTTC.

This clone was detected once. The CDR3: CASSPTGDGIGYTF. The CDR3 nucleotides are TGTGCCAGCAGCCCAACAGGGGACGGAATCGGCTACACCTTC. The chain is built from TRBV7-9 and TRBJ1-2; 7 bases match TRBD1. The junction had 11 bases not matched to a gene; V was cut back by 5 bases and J by 8 bases. The CDR3 length is 14 residues. Germline V lookup: CDR1 SEHNR, CDR2 FQNEAQ (reference sequence).

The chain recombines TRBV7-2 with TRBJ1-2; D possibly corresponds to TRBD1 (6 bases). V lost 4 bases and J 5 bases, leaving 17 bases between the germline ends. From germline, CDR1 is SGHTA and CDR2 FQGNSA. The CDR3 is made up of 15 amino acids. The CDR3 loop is CASSSALDRTYGYTF. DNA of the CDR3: TGTGCCAGCAGCTCCGCTCTGGACAGAACTTATGGCTACACCTTC.

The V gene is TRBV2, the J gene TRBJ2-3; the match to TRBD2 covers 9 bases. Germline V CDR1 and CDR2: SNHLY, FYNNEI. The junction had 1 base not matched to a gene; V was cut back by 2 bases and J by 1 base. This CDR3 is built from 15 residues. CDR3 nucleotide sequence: TGTGCCAGCAGTGAACGGACTAGCGGCACAGATACGCAGTATTTT. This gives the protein CASSERTSGTDTQYF.

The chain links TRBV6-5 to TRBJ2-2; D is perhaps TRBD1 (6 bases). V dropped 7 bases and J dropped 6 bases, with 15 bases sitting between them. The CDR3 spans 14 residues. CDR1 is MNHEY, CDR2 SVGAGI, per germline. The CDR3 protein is CASIMDSRSGELFF. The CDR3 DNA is TGTGCCAGCATTATGGACAGTCGGTCCGGGGAGCTGTTTTTT.

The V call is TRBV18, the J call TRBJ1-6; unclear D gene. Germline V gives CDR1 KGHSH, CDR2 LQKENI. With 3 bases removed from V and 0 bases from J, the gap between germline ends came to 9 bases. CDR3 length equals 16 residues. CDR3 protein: CASSPDLGSYNSPLHF. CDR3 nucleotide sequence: TGTGCCAGCTCACCGGACCTAGGCTCCTATAATTCACCCCTCCACTTT.

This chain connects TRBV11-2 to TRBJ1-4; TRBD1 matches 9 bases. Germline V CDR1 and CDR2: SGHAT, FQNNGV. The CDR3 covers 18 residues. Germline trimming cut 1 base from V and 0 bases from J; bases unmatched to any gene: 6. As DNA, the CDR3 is TGTGCCAGCAGCTTAGGCGGGACAGGGTTTGCAACTAATGAAAAACTGTTTTTT. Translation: CASSLGGTGFATNEKLFF.

Here the CDR3 DNA reads TGTGCCAGCAGCTTTACGATGTCCCTCACCTCCTACGAGCAGTACTTC. Translation gives CASSFTMSLTSYEQYF. This chain links TRBV5-5 with TRBJ2-7; D is unclear. Trimming shortened V by 2 bases and J by 0 bases, and 15 bases separated the two germline ends. Per germline, CDR1 SGHKS and CDR2 YYEKEE (reference sequence). This CDR3 contains 16 residues.

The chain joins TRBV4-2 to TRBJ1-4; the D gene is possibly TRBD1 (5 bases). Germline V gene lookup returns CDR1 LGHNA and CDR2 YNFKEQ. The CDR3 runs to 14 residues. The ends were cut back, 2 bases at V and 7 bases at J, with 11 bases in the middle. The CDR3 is CASSQPGDGEKLFF. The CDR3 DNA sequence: TGTGCCAGCAGCCAACCCGGGGACGGTGAAAAACTGTTTTTT.

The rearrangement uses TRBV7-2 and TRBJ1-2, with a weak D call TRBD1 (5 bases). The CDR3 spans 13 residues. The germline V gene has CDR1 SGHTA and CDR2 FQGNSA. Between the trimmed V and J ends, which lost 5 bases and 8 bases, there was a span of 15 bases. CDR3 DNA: TGTGCCAGCAGCCTCGGGGCATCTGGAGGCTACACCTTC. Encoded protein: CASSLGASGGYTF. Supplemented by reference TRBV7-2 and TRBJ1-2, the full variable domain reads GAGVSQSPSNKVTEKGKDVELRCDPISGHTALYWYRQSLGQGLEFLIYFQGNSAPDKSGLPSDRFSAERTGGSVSTLTIQRTQQEDSAVYLCASSLGASGGYTFGSGTRLTVV.

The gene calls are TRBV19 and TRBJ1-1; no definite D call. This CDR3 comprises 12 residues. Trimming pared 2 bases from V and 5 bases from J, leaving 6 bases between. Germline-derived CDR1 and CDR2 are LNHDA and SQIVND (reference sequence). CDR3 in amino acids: CASSISRTEAFF. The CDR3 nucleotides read TGTGCCAGTAGTATAAGCAGGACTGAAGCTTTCTTT.

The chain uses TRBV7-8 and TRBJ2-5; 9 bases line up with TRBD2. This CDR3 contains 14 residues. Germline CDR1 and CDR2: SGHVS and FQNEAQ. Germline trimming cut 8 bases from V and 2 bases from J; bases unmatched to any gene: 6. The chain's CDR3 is CASASGAVQETQYF. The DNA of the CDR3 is TGTGCCAGCGCTAGCGGGGCCGTTCAAGAGACCCAGTACTTC.

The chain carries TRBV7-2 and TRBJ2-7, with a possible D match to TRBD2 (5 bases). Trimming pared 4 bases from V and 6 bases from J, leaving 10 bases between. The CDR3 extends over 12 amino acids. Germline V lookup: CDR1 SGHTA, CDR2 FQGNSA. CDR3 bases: TGTGCCAGCAGCTCATCCGGAGGCGAGCAGTACTTC. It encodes CASSSSGGEQYF.